This T cell receptor (beta chain) was captured by sequencing in a study of T cell responses to AZD1222 COVID-19 vaccine. Findings and caveats of the study: Regions 160-218 and 743-854 dominated among vaccine-associated CD4 TCRs spanning spike.

Method: immunoSEQ multiplex PCR; TCRdb's copy keeps in-frame clones and lacks some. In the table there are some 120,000 clones, roughly nine tenths of which are singletons. This CDR3 spans 14 amino acids. Germline V CDR1 and CDR2: MNHEY, SVGEGT. Deletions cut 0 bases from V and 2 bases from J, with 8 bases between. Regarding this clone: Its antigen is still unknown.

Specimen: peripheral blood, collected on day 0 of AZD1222 vaccination. The chain links TRBV6-2 or TRBV6-3 to TRBJ2-7, with D uncertain. This receptor was taken from an adult in good health. Written as DNA, the CDR3 is TGTGCCAGCAGTTACTCGGGCACAGCCTACGAGCAGTACTTC. Translating it yields CASSYSGTAYEQYF.